This TCR beta chain was captured by sequencing in a study of T cell repertoires in ileal Crohn's disease. Study in general: Thiopurines (around 11) or anti-TNF agents (about 19) were given postoperatively to about half.

The repertoire was sequenced with immunoSEQ multiplex PCR; TCRdb's copy has only in-frame clones and lacks some. The sample records more than 11,000 clones, approximately 78% being singletons. Germline lookup yields CDR1 MNHNY and CDR2 SVGAGI (reference sequence). Between the trimmed V and J ends, which lost 8 bases and 7 bases, there was a span of 15 bases. The CDR3 totals 14 residues. The sample was ileal tissue. The chain recombines TRBV6-6 with TRBJ1-6, with unresolved D. This sequence originates from an adult with Crohn's disease. The CDR3 spells CASRDLNGNSPLHF. DNA of the CDR3: TGTGCCAGCCGAGACCTAAACGGGAATTCACCCCTCCACTTT.